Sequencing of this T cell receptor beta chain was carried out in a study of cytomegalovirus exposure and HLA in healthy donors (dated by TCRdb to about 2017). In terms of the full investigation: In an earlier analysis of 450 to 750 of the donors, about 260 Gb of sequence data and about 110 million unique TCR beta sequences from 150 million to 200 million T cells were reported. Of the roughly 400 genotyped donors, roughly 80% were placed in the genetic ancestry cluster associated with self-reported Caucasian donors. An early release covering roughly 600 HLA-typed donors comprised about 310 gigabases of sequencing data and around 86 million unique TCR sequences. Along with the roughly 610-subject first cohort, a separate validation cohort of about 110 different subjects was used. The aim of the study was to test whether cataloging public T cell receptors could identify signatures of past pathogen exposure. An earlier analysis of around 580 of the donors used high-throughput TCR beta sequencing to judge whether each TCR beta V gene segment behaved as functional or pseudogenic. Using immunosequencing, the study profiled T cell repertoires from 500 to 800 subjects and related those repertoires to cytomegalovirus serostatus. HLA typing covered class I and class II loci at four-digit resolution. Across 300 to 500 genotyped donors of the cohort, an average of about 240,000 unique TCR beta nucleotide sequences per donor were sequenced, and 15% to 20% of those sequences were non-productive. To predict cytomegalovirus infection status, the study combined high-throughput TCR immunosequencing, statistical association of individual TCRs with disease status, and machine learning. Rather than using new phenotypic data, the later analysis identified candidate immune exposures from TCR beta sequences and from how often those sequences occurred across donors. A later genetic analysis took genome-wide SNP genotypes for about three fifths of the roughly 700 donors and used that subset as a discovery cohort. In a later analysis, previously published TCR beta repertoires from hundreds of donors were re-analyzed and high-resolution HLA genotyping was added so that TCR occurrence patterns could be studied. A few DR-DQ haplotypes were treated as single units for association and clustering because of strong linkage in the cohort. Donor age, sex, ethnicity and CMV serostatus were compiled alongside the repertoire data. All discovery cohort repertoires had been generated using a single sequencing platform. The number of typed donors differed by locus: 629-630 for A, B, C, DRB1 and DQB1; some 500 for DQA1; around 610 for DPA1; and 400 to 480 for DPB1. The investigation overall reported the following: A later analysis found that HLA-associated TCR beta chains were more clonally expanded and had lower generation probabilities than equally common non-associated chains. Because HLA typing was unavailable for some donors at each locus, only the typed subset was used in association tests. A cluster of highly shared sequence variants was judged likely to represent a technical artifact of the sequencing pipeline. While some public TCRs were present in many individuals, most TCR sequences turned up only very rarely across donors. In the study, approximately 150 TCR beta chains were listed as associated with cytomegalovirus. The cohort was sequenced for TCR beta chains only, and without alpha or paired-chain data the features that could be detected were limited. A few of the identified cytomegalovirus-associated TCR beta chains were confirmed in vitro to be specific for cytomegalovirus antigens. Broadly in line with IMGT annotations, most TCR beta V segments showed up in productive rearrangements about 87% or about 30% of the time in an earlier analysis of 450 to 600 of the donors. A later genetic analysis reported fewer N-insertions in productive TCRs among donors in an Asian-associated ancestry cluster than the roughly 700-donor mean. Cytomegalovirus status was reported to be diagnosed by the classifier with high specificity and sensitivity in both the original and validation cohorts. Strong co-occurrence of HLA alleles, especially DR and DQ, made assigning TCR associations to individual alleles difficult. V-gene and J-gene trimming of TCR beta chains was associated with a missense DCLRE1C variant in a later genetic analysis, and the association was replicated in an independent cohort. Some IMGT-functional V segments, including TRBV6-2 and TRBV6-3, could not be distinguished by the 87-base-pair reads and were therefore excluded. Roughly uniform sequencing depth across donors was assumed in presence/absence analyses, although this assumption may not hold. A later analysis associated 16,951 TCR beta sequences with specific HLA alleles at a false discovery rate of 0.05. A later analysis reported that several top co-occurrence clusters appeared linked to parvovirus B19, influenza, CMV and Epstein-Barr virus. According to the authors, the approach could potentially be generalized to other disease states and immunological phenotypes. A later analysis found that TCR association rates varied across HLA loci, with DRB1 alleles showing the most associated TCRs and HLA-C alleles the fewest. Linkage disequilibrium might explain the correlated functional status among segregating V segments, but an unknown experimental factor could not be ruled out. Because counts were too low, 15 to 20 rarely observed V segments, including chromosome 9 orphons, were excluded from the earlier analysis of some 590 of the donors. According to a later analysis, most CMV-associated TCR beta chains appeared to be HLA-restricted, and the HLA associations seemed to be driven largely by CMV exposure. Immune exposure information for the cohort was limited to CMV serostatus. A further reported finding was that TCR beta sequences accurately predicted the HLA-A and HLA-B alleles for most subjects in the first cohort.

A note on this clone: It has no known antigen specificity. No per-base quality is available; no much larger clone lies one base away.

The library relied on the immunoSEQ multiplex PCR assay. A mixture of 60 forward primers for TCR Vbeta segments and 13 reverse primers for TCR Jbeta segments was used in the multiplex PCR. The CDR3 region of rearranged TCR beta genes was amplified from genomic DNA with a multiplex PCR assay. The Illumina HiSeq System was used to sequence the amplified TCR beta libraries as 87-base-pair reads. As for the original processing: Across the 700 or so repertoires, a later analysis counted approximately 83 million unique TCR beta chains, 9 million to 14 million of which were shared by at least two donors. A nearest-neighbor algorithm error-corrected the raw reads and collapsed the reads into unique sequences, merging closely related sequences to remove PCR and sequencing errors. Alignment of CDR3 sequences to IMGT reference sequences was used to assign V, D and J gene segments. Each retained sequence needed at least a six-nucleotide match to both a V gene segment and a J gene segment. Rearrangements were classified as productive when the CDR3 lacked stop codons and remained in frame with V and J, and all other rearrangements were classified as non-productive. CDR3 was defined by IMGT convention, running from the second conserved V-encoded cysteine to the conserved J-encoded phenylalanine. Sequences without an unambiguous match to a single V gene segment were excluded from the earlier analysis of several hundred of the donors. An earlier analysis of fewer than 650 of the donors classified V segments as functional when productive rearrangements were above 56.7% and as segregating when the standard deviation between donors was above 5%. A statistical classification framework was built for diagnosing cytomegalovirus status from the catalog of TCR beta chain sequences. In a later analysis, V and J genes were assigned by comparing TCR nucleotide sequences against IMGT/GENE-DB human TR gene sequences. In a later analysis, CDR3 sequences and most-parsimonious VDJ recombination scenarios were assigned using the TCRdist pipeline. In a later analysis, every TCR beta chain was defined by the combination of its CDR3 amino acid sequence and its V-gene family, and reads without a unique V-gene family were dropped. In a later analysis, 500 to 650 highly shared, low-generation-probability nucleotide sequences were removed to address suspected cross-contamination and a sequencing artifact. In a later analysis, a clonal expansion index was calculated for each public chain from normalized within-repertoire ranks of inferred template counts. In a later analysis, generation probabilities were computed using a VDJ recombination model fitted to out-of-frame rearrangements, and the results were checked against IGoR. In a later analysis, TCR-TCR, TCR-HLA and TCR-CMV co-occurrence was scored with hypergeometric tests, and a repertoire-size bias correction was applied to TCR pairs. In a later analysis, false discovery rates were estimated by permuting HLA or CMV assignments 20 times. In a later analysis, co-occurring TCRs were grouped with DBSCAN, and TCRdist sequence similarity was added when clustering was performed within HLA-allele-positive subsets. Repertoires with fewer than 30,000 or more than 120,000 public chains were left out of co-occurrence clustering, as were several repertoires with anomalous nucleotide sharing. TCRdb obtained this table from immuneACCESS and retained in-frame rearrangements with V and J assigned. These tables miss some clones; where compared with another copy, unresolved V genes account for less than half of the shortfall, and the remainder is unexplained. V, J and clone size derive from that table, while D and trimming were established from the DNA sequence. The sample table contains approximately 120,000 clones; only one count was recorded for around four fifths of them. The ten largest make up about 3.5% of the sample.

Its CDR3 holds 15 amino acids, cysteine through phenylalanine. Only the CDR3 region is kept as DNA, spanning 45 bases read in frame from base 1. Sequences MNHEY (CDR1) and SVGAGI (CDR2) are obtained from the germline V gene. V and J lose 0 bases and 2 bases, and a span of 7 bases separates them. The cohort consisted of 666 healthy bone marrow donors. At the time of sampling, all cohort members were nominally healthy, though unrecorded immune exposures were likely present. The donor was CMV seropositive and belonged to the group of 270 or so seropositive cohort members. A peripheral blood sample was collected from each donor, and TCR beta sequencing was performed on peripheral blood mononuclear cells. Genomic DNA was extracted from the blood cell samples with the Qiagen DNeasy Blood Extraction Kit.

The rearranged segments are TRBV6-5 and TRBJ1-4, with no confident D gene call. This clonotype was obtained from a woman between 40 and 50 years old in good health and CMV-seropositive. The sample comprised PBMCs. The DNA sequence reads TGTGCCAGCAGTTACTCTGGGGAGACTAATGAAAAACTGTTTTTT. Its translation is CASSYSGETNEKLFF.